This entry describes one T cell receptor (beta chain). Its antigen remains unidentified. The source of the sample is a study of cytomegalovirus exposure and HLA in healthy donors. Germline CDR1 and CDR2: ENHRY and SYGVKD. Trimming removed 10 bases at V and 2 bases at J, with 12 bases between. This CDR3 region has 13 residues. General observations from the study: Many donors carried some public TCRs, although rarity characterized most TCR sequences. Cytomegalovirus status was reportedly diagnosed by the classifier with high sensitivity and specificity.

In the PCR, 60 Vbeta and 13 Jbeta primers were used. TCRdb's table, derived via immunoSEQ multiplex PCR, lists solely in-frame clones and lacks some. The sample comprises roughly 20,000 clones, more than 65% of which are singletons, and 3.7% rests with the top ten. Sequenced sample: PBMCs. This clonotype was obtained from a man aged 18 to 30 in good health and CMV-seronegative. This chain joins TRBV10-3 and TRBJ1-3, with D maybe TRBD1 (5 bases). CDR3 bases: TGTGCCACCGCCCAGGGTACTGGAAACACCATATATTTT. Translated: CATAQGTGNTIYF.